This T cell receptor (beta chain) stems from a study of identical twins. This CDR3 has 17 amino acids. The J segment lost 3 bases and the V segment lost 4 bases, leaving 9 bases of the junction unmatched. The V gene's germline CDR1 is SGHTA and CDR2 FQGTGA. Notes on the study in general: Out-of-frame alpha sequences common to twins exhibited a surplus of low generation probability. Without tracking the same donors, conclusions rested on cross-sectional statistical analysis.

Points on this clonotype: Its antigen is unidentified.

A single record per CDR3 protein comes from TCRdb applying MiXCR to the 5' RACE reads. The sample yields approximately 470,000 distinct CDR3 sequences, around 14% seen once. These data also featured in a second study, about yellow fever vaccine responses in identical twins. From that study: Twins reportedly showed a vaccine T cell response that seemed partly convergent and partly personalized.

This receptor was identified in a woman younger than 35 in good health. The J gene is TRBJ2-3, the V gene TRBV7-3, with TRBD2 matching over 11 bases. Sequencing input: CD4+ T cells sorted from blood. The CDR3 nucleotides read TGTGCCAGCAGCTCCGTCGGGCTAGCGGGGGGAACAGATACGCAGTATTTT. It codes for CASSSVGLAGGTDTQYF.